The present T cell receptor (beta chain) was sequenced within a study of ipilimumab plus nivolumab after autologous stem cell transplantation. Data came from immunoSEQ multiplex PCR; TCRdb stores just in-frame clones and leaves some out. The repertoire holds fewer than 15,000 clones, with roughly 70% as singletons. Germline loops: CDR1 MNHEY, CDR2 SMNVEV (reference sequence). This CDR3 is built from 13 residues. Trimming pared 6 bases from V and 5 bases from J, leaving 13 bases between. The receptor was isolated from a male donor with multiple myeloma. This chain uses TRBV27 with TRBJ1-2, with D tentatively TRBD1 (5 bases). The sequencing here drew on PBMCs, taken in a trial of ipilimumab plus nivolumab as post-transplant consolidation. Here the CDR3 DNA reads TGTGCCAGCAGAGGACAAAACCTTTATGGCTACACCTTC. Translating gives CASRGQNLYGYTF.